The clone carrying this T cell receptor (beta chain) is a singleton in its sample. The antigen is undetermined. This record comes from a study of response to subunit inactivated influenza vaccine. Study results and caveats: The authors put forward the suggestion that each seasonal influenza vaccination may bring in only a limited number of new T cells.

In TCRdb, the RT-PCR reads were re-called with MiXCR into one record per CDR3 protein. The sample records hundreds of thousands of distinct CDR3 sequences, 15% to 20% being singletons. The V end was cut by 8 bases, the J end by 0 bases, with 17 bases between. CDR3 length: 16 amino acids. Per the germline V gene, CDR1 is SNHLY and CDR2 is FYNNEI. The sample consisted of PBMCs from blood, taken more than 4 days after vaccination. The V and J genes are TRBV2 and TRBJ2-1, with D perhaps assigned TRBD1 or TRBD2 (6 bases each). This receptor was obtained from a man in his fifties or sixties who received an inactivated influenza vaccine. Here the CDR3 reads CASLKGGTSSYNEQFF. Written as DNA, the CDR3 is TGTGCCAGCCTTAAGGGGGGAACTAGCTCCTACAATGAGCAGTTCTTC.